This TCR beta chain was recovered during a study of shared clonotypes between healthy human individuals. Study at large: The study used three CD4 naive, three CD4 memory, two CD8 naive and one CD8 memory plate per donor. Overall study results and limits: A reduction in generation probabilities was seen for non-shared clonotypes relative to those shared by all four donors.

CDR1 SEHNR and CDR2 FQNEAQ come from the germline V gene (reference sequence). The CDR3 sequence is 17 residues long. Trimming took off 5 bases at V and 1 base at J, with 19 bases between the two ends. In regard to this clone: Its antigen is undetermined.

The investigators split CD4+ cells into a CD45RA+ naive subset and a CD45RA-negative memory subset. Profiled with immunoSEQ multiplex PCR; TCRdb holds only in-frame clones, not every one. Of millions of clones listed, approximately 92% are singletons. Input material: naive CD4+ T cells sorted from blood. The subset: CD45RA+ positively selected. This sequence joins TRBV7-9 and TRBJ2-3; the D is unclear. The receptor was isolated from a young man in good health. CDR3 in amino acids: CASSPPTGLRRTDTQYF. CDR3 nucleotide sequence: TGTGCCAGCAGCCCACCGACGGGCCTACGGCGCACAGATACGCAGTATTTT.